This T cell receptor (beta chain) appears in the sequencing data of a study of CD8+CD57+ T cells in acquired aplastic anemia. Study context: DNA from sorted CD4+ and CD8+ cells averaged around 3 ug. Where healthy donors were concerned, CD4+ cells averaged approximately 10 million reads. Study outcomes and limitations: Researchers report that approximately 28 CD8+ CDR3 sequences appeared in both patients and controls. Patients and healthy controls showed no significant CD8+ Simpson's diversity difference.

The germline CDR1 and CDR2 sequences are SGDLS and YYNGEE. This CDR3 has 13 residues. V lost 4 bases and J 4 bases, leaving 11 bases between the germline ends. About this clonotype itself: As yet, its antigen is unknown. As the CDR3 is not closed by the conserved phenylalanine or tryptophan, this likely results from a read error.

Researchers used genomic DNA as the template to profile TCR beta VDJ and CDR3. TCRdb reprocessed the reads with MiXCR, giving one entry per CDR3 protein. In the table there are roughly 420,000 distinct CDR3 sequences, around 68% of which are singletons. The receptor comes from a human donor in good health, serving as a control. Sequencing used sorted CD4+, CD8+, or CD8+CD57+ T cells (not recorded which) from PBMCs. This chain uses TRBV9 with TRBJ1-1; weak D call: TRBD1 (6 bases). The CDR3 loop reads CASSTGQRTEAFL. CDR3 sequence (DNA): TGTGCCAGCAGCACGGGACAACGCACTGAAGCTTTCCTT.